This T cell receptor beta chain was profiled in a study of blood T cells in healthy people across ages. Study-level findings and limits: Naive and antigen-experienced cells were not separated, limiting conclusive comparison.

Note on this clonotype: The antigen remains undetermined.

For every donor, a draw yielded about 10 milliliters of peripheral blood. PBMCs, at least 7 million per sample, were isolated. Extraction of total RNA produced a minimum of 5 micrograms from each sample. Trimming cost V 7 bases and J 9 bases, with 21 bases left between them. This CDR3 comprises 14 residues. A J-beta primer mix and a sample-barcoded 5' primer were used in a second PCR of roughly 6 to 11 cycles. TCRdb re-called the 5' RACE reads through MiXCR, storing one row per CDR3 protein. The table includes hundreds of thousands of distinct CDR3 sequences, 22% detected once. The sequencing input was blood. This chain joins TRBV12-3 or TRBV12-4 and TRBJ1-1, with D possibly matching TRBD1 (6 bases). The clonotype comes from a man in his sixties or seventies in good health. CDR3 DNA sequence: TGTGCCAGCATCCCCCAGGGGTCCACCAGGAAAGCTTTCTTT. The encoded protein is CASIPQGSTRKAFF.